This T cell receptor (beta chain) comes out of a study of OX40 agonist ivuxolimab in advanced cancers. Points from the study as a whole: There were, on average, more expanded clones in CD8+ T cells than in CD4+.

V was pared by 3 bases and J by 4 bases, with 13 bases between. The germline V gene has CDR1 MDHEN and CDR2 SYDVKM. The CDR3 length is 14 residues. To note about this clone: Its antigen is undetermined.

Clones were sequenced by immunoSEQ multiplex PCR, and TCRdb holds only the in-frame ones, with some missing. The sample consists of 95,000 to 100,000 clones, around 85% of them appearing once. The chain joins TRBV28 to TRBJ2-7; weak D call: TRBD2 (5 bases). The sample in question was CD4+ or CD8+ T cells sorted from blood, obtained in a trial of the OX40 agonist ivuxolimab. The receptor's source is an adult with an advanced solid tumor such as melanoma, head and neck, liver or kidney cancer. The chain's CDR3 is CASSLEVLRYEQYF. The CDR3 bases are TGTGCCAGCAGTTTGGAGGTCTTAAGGTACGAGCAGTACTTC.